This T cell receptor beta chain was sequenced for a study of T-cell reconstitution after alpha-beta-depleted transplantation in children. Germline assignment: CDR1 WSHSY and CDR2 SAAADI. The ends were cut back, 6 bases at V and 0 bases at J, with 18 bases in the middle. The CDR3 is made up of 17 amino acids. Study conclusions and caveats: Alpha-beta T cells present about two months after transplant were reported to originate from several hundred expanded graft clones. From newly produced T cells came most of the T-cell counts and diversity one year after transplant. Surviving recipient T cells and thymic progenitors accounted for the high day-60 TCRbeta diversity observed in some patients.

This sample's TCRbeta library carried unique molecular identifier barcodes. TCRdb re-derived calls from the PCR reads in MiXCR, one entry per CDR3 protein. The sample has about 280,000 distinct CDR3 sequences; roughly 12% are singletons. As to this clonotype: Antigen specificity is unknown.

The V call is TRBV10-2, the J call TRBJ1-5; D unclear. The TCR was taken from a male patient aged 2 to 10 who had a stem cell transplant for chronic granulomatous disease, so the T cells may come from the graft donor. The sequencing here drew on peripheral blood, taken 180 days after TCRalphabeta/CD19-depleted stem cell transplant. CDR3 protein: CASRSEFVDYSNQPQHF. CDR3 nucleotides: TGCGCCAGCAGGTCCGAGTTTGTGGACTATAGCAATCAGCCCCAGCATTTT.